This passage covers 10 T cell receptor beta chains from one sample sequenced in a study of Ad26.COV2.S vaccination and SARS-CoV-2 variants. Stated treatment: some 20 received Ad26.COV2.S at low or high dose, single or two shots; roughly 5 received placebo; per-sample allocation not given. Material that was analyzed had been drawn on day 63 after the first vaccine or placebo injection. Profiled with immunoSEQ multiplex PCR; TCRdb holds only in-frame clones, not every one. The data hold 300,000 to 500,000 clones, with around nine tenths observed a single time. Sequencing used peripheral blood, obtained in a trial of Ad26.COV2.S vaccine versus placebo. All receptors come from a person between 18 and 59 years old who received the Ad26.COV2.S COVID-19 vaccine or a placebo.

Only one count was recorded for this clone. V is TRBV2 and J is TRBJ2-4; D not certain. There are 16 residues in the CDR3. The V and J ends lost 2 bases and 0 bases respectively, with 11 bases between them. Per germline, CDR1 SNHLY and CDR2 FYNNEI. The CDR3 loop reads CASSELQPLAKNIQYF. In nucleotides, the CDR3 is TGTGCCAGCAGTGAATTACAGCCCCTAGCCAAAAACATTCAGTACTTC.

V gene TRBV5-1 combines with J gene TRBJ2-3; D is possibly TRBD2 (5 bases). CDR1 SGHRS and CDR2 YFSETQ come from the germline V gene. The CDR3 runs to 15 residues. V was cut by 0 bases and J by 6 bases, with 14 bases left in between. Here the CDR3 reads CASSLAGMSRDTQYF. In DNA, the CDR3 is TGCGCCAGCAGCTTGGCCGGGATGTCCCGGGATACGCAGTATTTT. Combining the CDR3 with reference TRBV5-1 and TRBJ2-3 gives the whole variable domain KAGVTQTPRYLIKTRGQQVTLSCSPISGHRSVSWYQQTPGQGLQFLFEYFSETQRNKGNFPGRFSGRQFSNSRSEMNVSTLELGDSALYLCASSLAGMSRDTQYFGPGTRLTVL.

Details on this clone: One base away lies a much larger clone, so this may be a sequencing read error. The chain uses TRBV11-2 and TRBJ2-7; D is unclear. Germline CDR1 reads SGHAT; CDR2 reads FQNNGV. The CDR3 has 11 amino acids. Trimming removed 1 base at V and 6 bases at J, with 4 bases between. The CDR3 protein is CASSLGPEQYF. As DNA, the CDR3 is TGTGCCAGCAGCTTAGGGCCCGAGCAGTACTTC.

The chain joins TRBV5-6 to TRBJ2-7; no definite D call. The CDR3 extends over 14 amino acids. V gave up 0 bases and J gave up 0 bases, with 7 bases separating them. The germline V gene encodes CDR1 SGHDT and CDR2 YYEEEE. The chain's CDR3 is CASSLVDNSYEQYF. CDR3 bases: TGTGCCAGCAGCTTGGTTGACAACTCCTACGAGCAGTACTTC.

V usage is TRBV11-2 and J usage is TRBJ2-7; 7 positions agree with TRBD1. This CDR3 is 16 amino acids long. The germline V gene encodes CDR1 SGHAT and CDR2 FQNNGV. V lost 0 bases to trimming and J lost 4 bases; unmatched junction nucleotides: 9. The CDR3 DNA follows: TGTGCCAGCAGCTTAGATAGCGCGACAGGGCTGTACGAGCAGTACTTC. This codes for CASSLDSATGLYEQYF.

The chain has TRBV11-2 and TRBJ2-7; D is perhaps TRBD1 or TRBD2 (5 bases each). The ends were cut back, 0 bases at V and 6 bases at J, with 12 bases in the middle. This CDR3 comprises 14 residues. Per germline, CDR1 SGHAT and CDR2 FQNNGV. This chain's CDR3 is CASSLDWGGGEQYF. The DNA for the CDR3 is TGTGCCAGCAGCTTAGATTGGGGCGGAGGCGAGCAGTACTTC.

The chain recombines TRBV4-1 with TRBJ1-4, with D hard to call. CDR3 length equals 17 residues. V gave up 0 bases and J gave up 4 bases, with 15 bases separating them. Germline CDR1 and CDR2: MGHRA and YSYEKL. The CDR3 spells CASSQEGRLYGNEKLFF. CDR3 bases: TGCGCCAGCAGCCAAGAAGGCAGGTTGTATGGTAATGAAAAACTGTTTTTT.

V usage is TRBV5-1 and J usage is TRBJ2-2; D is possibly TRBD1 (6 bases). This CDR3 contains 16 residues. Trimming removed 3 bases from V and 5 bases from J, with 17 bases in between. CDR1 SGHRS and CDR2 YFSETQ come from the germline V gene. CDR3 loop: CASSWIDRRVTGELFF. The CDR3, as DNA: TGCGCCAGCAGCTGGATAGACAGGCGGGTTACCGGGGAGCTGTTTTTT.

The V gene is TRBV12-5, the J gene TRBJ2-1; TRBD2 aligns across 11 bases. The CDR3 sequence is 15 residues long. Unmatched junction bases numbered 6, after V lost 5 bases and J lost 6 bases. CDR1 is LGHNT, CDR2 FRNRAP, per germline. The CDR3: CASGVGLAGGNEQFF. The CDR3 DNA follows: TGTGCTAGTGGTGTGGGGCTAGCGGGGGGCAATGAGCAGTTCTTC.

The chain links TRBV12-5 to TRBJ2-5; perhaps D is TRBD1 or TRBD2 (6 bases each). The CDR3 totals 14 residues. Germline values: CDR1 LGHNT, CDR2 FRNRAP. V lost 10 bases, J lost 1 base, and 16 bases lay in between. CDR3 sequence reads: CATSGPGAQETQYF. CDR3 bases: TGTGCTACATCCGGCCCGGGGGCCCAAGAGACCCAGTACTTC.